This T cell receptor (beta chain) was identified during a study of cytomegalovirus exposure and HLA in healthy donors. Broader study findings: The listing of 150 to 200 TCR beta chains classed them as cytomegalovirus-associated. When a later analysis compared HLA-associated TCR beta chains with equally common others, the HLA-associated chains turned out to be more clonally expanded and to have lower generation probabilities. Some V segments, TRBV6-2 and TRBV6-3 among them, were indistinguishable and were therefore excluded. A later analysis associated some 18,000 TCR beta sequences with HLA alleles at a 0.05 false discovery rate.

It was with 60 Vbeta and 13 Jbeta primers that the PCR ran. Only in-frame clones appear in the TCRdb table, and some are missing; sequencing was by immunoSEQ multiplex PCR. The sample has around 120,000 clones; 79% are singletons. Germline lookup yields CDR1 SGHNT and CDR2 YYREEE (reference sequence). The CDR3 extends over 16 amino acids. Trimming took 0 bases from V and 0 from J, leaving 12 bases between them. Notes on this clone: Antigen: not known.

This rearrangement joins TRBV5-4 to TRBJ1-1; D unresolved. Sequenced sample: PBMCs. This TCR was recovered from a man in his thirties or forties in good health and CMV-seropositive. DNA for the CDR3: TGTGCCAGCAGCTTGGAGATCGGGGAGATGAACACTGAAGCTTTCTTT. This encodes CASSLEIGEMNTEAFF.